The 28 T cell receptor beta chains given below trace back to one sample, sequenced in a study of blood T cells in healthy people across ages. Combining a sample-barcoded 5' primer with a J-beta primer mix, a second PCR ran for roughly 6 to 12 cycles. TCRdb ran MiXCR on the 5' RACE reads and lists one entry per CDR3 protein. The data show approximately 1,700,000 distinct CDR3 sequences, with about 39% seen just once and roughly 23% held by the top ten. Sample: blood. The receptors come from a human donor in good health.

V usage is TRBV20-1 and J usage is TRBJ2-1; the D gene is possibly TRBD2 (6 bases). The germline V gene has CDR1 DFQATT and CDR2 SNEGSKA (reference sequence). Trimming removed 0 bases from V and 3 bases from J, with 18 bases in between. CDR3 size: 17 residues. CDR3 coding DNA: TGCAGTGCTAGAGATTGGGAGACTAGGGGATTCTACAATGAGCAGTTCTTC. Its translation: CSARDWETRGFYNEQFF.

The CDR3 protein is CSAEKGVYEQYF. CDR3 nucleotides: TGCAGTGCTGAGAAGGGAGTCTACGAGCAGTACTTC. The chain joins TRBV20-1 to TRBJ2-5, with D possibly being TRBD2 (5 bases). The tail of the sequence fits TRBJ2-7 better, so the J call may be wrong. Germline lookup yields CDR1 DFQATT and CDR2 SNEGSKA (reference sequence). CDR3 length equals 12 residues.

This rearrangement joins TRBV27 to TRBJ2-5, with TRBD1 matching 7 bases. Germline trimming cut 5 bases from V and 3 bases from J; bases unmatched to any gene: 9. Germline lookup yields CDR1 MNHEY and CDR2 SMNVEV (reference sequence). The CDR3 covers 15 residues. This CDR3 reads CASSPWDSKEETQYF. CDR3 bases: TGTGCCAGCAGTCCGTGGGACAGTAAAGAAGAGACCCAGTACTTC.

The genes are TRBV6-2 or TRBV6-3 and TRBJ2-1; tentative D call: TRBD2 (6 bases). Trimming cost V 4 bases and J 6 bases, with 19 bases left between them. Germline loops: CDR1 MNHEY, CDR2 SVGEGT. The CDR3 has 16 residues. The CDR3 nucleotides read TGTGCCAGCAGTTCTACTAGCTCCCCTTCGGGCAATGAGCAGTTCTTC. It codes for CASSSTSSPSGNEQFF.

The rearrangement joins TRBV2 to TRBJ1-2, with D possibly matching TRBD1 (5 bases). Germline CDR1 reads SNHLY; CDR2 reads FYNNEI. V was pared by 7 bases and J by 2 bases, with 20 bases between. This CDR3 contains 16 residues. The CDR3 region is CASTPSRGGGNYGYTF. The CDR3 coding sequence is TGTGCCAGCACTCCGTCGAGGGGTGGAGGGAACTATGGCTACACCTTC. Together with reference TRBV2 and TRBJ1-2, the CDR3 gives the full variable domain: EPEVTQTPSHQVTQMGQEVILRCVPISNHLYFYWYRQILGQKVEFLVSFYNNEISEKSEIFDDQFSVERPDGSNFTLKIRSTKLEDSAMYFCASTPSRGGGNYGYTFGSGTRLTVV.

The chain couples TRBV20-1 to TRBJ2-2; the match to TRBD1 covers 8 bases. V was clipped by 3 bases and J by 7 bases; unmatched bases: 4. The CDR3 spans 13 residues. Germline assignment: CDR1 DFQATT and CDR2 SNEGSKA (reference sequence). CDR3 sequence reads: CSASQGANGELFF. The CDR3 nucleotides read TGCAGTGCTAGTCAGGGGGCGAACGGGGAGCTGTTTTTT.

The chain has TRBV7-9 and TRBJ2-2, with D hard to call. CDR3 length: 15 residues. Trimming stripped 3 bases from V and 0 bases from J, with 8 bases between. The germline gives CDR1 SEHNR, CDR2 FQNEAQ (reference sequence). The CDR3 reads CASSFSPSNTGELFF. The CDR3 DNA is TGTGCCAGCAGCTTCTCCCCCTCGAACACCGGGGAGCTGTTTTTT.

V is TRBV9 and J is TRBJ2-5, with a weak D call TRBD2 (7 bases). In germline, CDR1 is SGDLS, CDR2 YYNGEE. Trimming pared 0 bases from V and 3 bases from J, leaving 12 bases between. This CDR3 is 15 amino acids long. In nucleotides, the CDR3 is TGTGCCAGCAGCGTAGGGGGGGGCCTCGAAGAGACCCAGTACTTC. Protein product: CASSVGGGLEETQYF.

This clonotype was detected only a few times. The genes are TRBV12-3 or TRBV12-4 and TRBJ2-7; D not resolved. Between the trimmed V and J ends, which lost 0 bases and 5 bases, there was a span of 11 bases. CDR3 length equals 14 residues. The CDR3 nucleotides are TGTGCCAGCAGTTTAGCGGCCTTTTCGAACGAGCAGTACTTC. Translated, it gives CASSLAAFSNEQYF.

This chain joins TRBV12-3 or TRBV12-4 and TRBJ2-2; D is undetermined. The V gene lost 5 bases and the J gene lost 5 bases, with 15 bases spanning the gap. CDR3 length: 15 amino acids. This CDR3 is CASSPNAHSTGELFF. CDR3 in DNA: TGTGCCAGCAGTCCGAACGCCCATAGTACCGGGGAGCTGTTTTTT.

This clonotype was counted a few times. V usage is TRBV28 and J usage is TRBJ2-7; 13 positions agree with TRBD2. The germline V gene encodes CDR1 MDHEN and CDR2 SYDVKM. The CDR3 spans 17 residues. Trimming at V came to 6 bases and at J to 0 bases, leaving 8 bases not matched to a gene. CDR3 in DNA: TGTGCCAGCAGACGACTAGCGGGGGGCTGGAGCTCCTACGAGCAGTACTTC. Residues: CASRRLAGGWSSYEQYF. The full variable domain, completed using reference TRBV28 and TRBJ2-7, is DVKVTQSSRYLVKRTGEKVFLECVQDMDHENMFWYRQDPGLGLRLIYFSYDVKMKEKGDIPEGYSVSREKKERFSLILESASTNQTSMYLCASRRLAGGWSSYEQYFGPGTRLTVT.

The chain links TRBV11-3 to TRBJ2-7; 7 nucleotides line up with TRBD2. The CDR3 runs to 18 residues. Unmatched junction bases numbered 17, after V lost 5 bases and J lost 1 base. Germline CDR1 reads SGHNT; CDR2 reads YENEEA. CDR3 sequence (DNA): TGTGCCAGCAGCCCAACGCGCGGGGGTTCGGCACTTTCCTACGAGCAGTACTTC. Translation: CASSPTRGGSALSYEQYF. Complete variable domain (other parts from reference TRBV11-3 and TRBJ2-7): EAGVVQSPRYKIIEKKQPVAFWCNPISGHNTLYWYLQNLGQGPELLIRYENEEAVDDSQLPKDRFSAERLKGVDSTLKIQPAELGDSAVYLCASSPTRGGSALSYEQYFGPGTRLTVT.

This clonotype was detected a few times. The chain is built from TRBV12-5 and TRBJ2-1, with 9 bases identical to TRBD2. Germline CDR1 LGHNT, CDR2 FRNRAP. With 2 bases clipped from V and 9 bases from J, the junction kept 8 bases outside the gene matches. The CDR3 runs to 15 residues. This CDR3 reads CASGLWTSVFGEQFF. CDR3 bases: TGTGCTAGTGGTTTGTGGACTAGCGTCTTCGGTGAGCAGTTCTTC.

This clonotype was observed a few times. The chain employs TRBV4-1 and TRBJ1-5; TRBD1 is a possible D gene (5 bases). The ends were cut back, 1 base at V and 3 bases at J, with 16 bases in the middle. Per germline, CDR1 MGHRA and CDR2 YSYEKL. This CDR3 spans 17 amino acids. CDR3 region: CASSQVSFGQFNQPQHF. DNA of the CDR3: TGCGCCAGCAGCCAAGTTAGTTTCGGACAATTCAATCAGCCCCAGCATTTT.

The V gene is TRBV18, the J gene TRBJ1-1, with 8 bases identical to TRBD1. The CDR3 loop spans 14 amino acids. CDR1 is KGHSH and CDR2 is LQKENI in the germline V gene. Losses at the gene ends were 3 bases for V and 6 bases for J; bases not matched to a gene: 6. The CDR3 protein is CASSPDRDNPEAFF. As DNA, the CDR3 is TGTGCCAGCTCACCGGACAGGGATAATCCTGAAGCTTTCTTT.

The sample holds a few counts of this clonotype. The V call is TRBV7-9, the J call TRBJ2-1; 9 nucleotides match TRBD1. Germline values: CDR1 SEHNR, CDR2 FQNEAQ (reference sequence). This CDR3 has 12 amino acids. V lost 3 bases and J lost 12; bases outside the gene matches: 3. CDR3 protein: CASSFGTGRQFF. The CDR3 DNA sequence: TGTGCCAGCAGCTTTGGGACAGGGCGGCAGTTCTTC.

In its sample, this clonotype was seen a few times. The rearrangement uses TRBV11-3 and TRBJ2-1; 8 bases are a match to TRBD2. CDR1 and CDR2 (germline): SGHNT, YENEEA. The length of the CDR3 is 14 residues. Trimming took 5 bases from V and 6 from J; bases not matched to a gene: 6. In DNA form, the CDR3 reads TGTGCCAGCAGCCCCCACGGGGGGGGCAATGAGCAGTTCTTC. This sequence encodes CASSPHGGGNEQFF.

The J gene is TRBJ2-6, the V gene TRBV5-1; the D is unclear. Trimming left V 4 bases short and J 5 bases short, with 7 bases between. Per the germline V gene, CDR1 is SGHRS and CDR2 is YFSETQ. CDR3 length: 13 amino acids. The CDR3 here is CASSQEWANVLTF. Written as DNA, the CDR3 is TGCGCCAGCAGCCAGGAATGGGCCAACGTCCTGACTTTC.

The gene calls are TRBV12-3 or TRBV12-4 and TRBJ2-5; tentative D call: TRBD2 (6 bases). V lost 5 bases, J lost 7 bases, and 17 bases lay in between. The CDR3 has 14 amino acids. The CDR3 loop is CASSPSDYFGTQYF. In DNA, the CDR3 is TGTGCCAGCAGTCCCTCGGACTACTTTGGGACCCAGTACTTC.

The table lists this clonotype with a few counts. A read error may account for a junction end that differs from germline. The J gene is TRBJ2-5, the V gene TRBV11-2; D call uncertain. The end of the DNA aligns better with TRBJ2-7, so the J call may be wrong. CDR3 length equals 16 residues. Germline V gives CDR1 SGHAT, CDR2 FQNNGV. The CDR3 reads CASSFSHDRKTYEQYF. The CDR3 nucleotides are TGTGCCAGTAGCTTCTCCCACGACCGCAAAACCTACGAGCAGTACTTC.

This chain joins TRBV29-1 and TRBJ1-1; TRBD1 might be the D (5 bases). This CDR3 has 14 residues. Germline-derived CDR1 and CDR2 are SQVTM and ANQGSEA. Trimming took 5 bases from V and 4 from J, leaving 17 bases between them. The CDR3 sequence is CSVTLGGGSTEAFF. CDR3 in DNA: TGCAGCGTTACTTTGGGGGGGGGAAGCACTGAAGCTTTCTTT.

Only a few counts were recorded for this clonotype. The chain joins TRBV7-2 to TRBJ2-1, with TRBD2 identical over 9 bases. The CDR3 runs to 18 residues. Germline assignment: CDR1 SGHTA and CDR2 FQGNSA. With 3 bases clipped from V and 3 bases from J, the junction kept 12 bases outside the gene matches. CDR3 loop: CASSFIPAGLAGYNEQFF. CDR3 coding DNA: TGTGCCAGCAGCTTCATCCCAGCGGGACTAGCAGGCTACAATGAGCAGTTCTTC. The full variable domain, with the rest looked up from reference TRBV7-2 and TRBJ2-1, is GAGVSQSPSNKVTEKGKDVELRCDPISGHTALYWYRQSLGQGLEFLIYFQGNSAPDKSGLPSDRFSAERTGGSVSTLTIQRTQQEDSAVYLCASSFIPAGLAGYNEQFFGPGTRLTVL.

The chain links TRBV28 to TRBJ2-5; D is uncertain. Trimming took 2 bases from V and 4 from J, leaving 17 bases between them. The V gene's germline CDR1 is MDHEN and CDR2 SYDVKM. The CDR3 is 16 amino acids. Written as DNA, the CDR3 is TGTGCCAGCAGTTTACGCCTTGTTACGACCCCAGAGACCCAGTACTTC. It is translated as CASSLRLVTTPETQYF.

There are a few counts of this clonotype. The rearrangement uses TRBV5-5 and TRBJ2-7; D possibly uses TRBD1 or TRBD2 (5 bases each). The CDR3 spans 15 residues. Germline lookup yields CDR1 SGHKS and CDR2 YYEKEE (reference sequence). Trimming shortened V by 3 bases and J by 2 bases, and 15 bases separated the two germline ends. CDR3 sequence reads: CASSWDGRAAYEQYF. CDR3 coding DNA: TGTGCCAGCAGCTGGGACGGACGGGCAGCCTACGAGCAGTACTTC.

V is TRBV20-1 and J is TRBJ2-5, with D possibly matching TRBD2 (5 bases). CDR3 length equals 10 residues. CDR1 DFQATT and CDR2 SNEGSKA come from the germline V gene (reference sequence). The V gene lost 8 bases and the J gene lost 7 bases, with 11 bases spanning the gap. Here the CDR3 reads CSTRLRTQYF. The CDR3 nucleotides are TGCAGTACCAGACTACGGACCCAGTACTTC.

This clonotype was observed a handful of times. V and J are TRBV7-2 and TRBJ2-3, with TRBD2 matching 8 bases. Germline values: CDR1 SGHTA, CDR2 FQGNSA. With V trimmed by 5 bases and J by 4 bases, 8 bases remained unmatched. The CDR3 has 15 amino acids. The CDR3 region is CASSPQGTRSDTQYF. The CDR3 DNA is TGTGCCAGCAGCCCCCAGGGGACTAGGTCAGATACGCAGTATTTT.

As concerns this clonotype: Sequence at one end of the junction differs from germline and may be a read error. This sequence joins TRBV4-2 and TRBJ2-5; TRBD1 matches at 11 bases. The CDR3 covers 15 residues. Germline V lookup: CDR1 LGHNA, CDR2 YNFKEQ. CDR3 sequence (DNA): TGTGCCAGCAGCATTCGGGACAGGGGGGAAGAGACCCGGTACTTC. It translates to CASSIRDRGEETRYF.

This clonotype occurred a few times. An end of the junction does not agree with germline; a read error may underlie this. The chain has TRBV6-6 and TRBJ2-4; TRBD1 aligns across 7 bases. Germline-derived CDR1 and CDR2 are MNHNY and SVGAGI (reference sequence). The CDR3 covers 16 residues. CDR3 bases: TGTGCCAGCGGTTACTTAGGACAGGCCCAGAGGGACATTCAGTACTTC. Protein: CASGYLGQAQRDIQYF.